This entry lists 26 T cell receptor beta chains sequenced from one sample in a study of T-cell reconstitution after alpha-beta-depleted transplantation in children. Unique molecular identifiers were used to barcode this TCRbeta library. TCRdb analysed the PCR reads with MiXCR anew, one entry per CDR3 protein. The table records more than 150,000 distinct CDR3 sequences, roughly 6.8% of them present only once. The material sequenced was PBMCs from the stem cell graft donor, taken from the stem cell graft. These receptors all stem from a human donor who donated a stem cell graft to a child with Wiskott-Aldrich syndrome.

The V call is TRBV20-1, the J call TRBJ2-1, with 13 bases matching TRBD2. The V gene's germline CDR1 is DFQATT and CDR2 SNEGSKA (reference sequence). This CDR3 region has 16 residues. The V and J ends lost 5 bases and 4 bases, in that order; junction bases with no gene match: 8. Here the CDR3 reads CSAWGGTSGAYNEQFF. The CDR3 region has the DNA TGCAGTGCTTGGGGGGGGACTAGCGGGGCTTACAATGAGCAGTTCTTC.

The chain has TRBV28 and TRBJ2-7; D gene uncertain. The germline V and J ends were trimmed by 3 bases and 3 bases, with 12 bases remaining between them. The CDR3 extends over 14 amino acids. Germline V gene data show CDR1 as MDHEN and CDR2 as SYDVKM. CDR3 amino acids: CASSFRRGYYEQYF. The CDR3 DNA reads as TGTGCCAGCAGTTTCCGCAGAGGATACTACGAGCAGTACTTC. The variable domain in full, completed from reference TRBV28 and TRBJ2-7, reads DVKVTQSSRYLVKRTGEKVFLECVQDMDHENMFWYRQDPGLGLRLIYFSYDVKMKEKGDIPEGYSVSREKKERFSLILESASTNQTSMYLCASSFRRGYYEQYFGPGTRLTVT.

This clonotype was counted at least ten times. The gene calls are TRBV28 and TRBJ2-7; TRBD1 matches 7 bases. J lost 1 base, V lost 7 bases, and 4 bases had no gene match. Germline-derived CDR1 and CDR2 are MDHEN and SYDVKM. This CDR3 region has 13 residues. The CDR3 DNA reads as TGTGCCAGCAACCCACAGGGGTCCTACGAGCAGTACTTC. Translating gives CASNPQGSYEQYF.

Ten or more counts support this clonotype. DNA of the CDR3: TGTGCCAGCAGTTTTGCCGACAGGGACTACGAGCAGTACTTC. Translated: CASSFADRDYEQYF. This chain connects TRBV28 to TRBJ2-7; 7 bases are a match to TRBD1. The germline CDR1 and CDR2 sequences are MDHEN and SYDVKM. This CDR3 contains 14 residues. Trimming removed 3 bases from V and 3 bases from J; junction bases left unmatched: 5.

Ten or more counts support this clonotype. The chain couples TRBV12-3 or TRBV12-4 to TRBJ2-3; 11 nucleotides match TRBD2. The CDR3 loop spans 15 amino acids. J was trimmed by 4 bases and V by 5 bases; bases with no gene match: 5. This CDR3 reads CASSPTSGSADTQYF. CDR3 coding DNA: TGTGCCAGCAGTCCAACTAGCGGGAGCGCAGATACGCAGTATTTT.

At least ten counts were recorded for this clonotype. The V call is TRBV20-1, the J call TRBJ1-2; 7 bases line up with TRBD1. The CDR3 is 11 amino acids. V gave up 8 bases and J gave up 4 bases; unmatched junction bases: 4. CDR1 is DFQATT, CDR2 SNEGSKA, per germline (reference sequence). The CDR3 DNA reads TGCAGTCGACAGGGCCGCTATGGCTACACCTTC. This encodes CSRQGRYGYTF.

At least ten counts were recorded for this clonotype. The chain employs TRBV9 and TRBJ2-1; 7 nucleotides match TRBD2. Trimming cost V 3 bases and J 6 bases; bases outside gene matches: 6. Germline CDR1 is SGDLS and CDR2 is YYNGEE. CDR3 length equals 14 residues. CDR3 in DNA: TGTGCCAGCAGCGGGACTAGTATAGGCAATGAGCAGTTCTTC. Amino acid sequence: CASSGTSIGNEQFF.

The V gene is TRBV6-5, the J gene TRBJ1-5; no clear D. Trimming pared 2 bases from V and 3 bases from J, leaving 5 bases between. The length of the CDR3 is 13 residues. From germline, CDR1 is MNHEY and CDR2 SVGAGI. The CDR3 nucleotides are TGTGCCAGCAGTTACACCCTCAATCAGCCCCAGCATTTT. It yields the protein CASSYTLNQPQHF.

This clonotype was counted at least ten times. The rearrangement uses TRBV9 and TRBJ2-2; no definite D call. The CDR3 covers 14 residues. Per germline, CDR1 SGDLS and CDR2 YYNGEE. V lost 0 bases to trimming and J lost 5 bases, with 8 bases between them. DNA of the CDR3: TGTGCCAGCAGCGTAGCGGAGCGTACCGGGGAGCTGTTTTTT. Translation: CASSVAERTGELFF.

On this clonotype itself: A much larger clone sits a single nucleotide away, making a read error possible. The genes are TRBV25-1 and TRBJ2-2; D perhaps matches TRBD2 (5 bases). This CDR3 spans 14 amino acids. CDR1 and CDR2 from the germline V gene are MGHDK and SYGVNS. The CDR3 sequence is CTSSEYRETGELFF. CDR3 sequence (DNA): TGTACCAGCAGTGAATATAGGGAGACCGGGGAGCTGTTTTTT.

This clonotype has ten or more counts. The chain is built from TRBV5-1 and TRBJ2-6; 7 bases agree with TRBD1. The CDR3 totals 17 residues. The V gene end was trimmed by 4 bases and the J gene end by 2 bases; junction bases not matched to a gene: 9. The germline gives CDR1 SGHRS, CDR2 YFSETQ. CDR3 sequence (DNA): TGCGCCAGCAGCCTGGGAGAAGACAGGGCTGGGGCCAACGTCCTGACTTTC. This gives the protein CASSLGEDRAGANVLTF.

This clonotype was recorded at least ten times. The rearrangement joins TRBV29-1 to TRBJ1-1; D remains unclear. The CDR3 is made up of 14 amino acids. Germline V gene sequence: CDR1 SQVTM, CDR2 ANQGSEA. The V and J ends lost 2 bases and 0 bases respectively, with 10 bases between them. The CDR3 here is CSVEKGLMNTEAFF. In DNA form, the CDR3 reads TGCAGCGTTGAAAAAGGCCTCATGAACACTGAAGCTTTCTTT.

This clonotype was detected ten times or more. The chain uses TRBV20-1 and TRBJ2-5, with 7 bases matching TRBD1. The CDR3 consists of 13 residues. J gave up 4 bases and V 6 bases, and 8 bases lay outside the gene matches. Germline V gene lookup returns CDR1 DFQATT and CDR2 SNEGSKA (reference sequence). In nucleotides, the CDR3 is TGCAGTGCCCGCGGACAGGAAGGAGAGACCCAGTACTTC. It translates to CSARGQEGETQYF.

The table lists this clonotype with many counts. One end of the junction varies from germline; a read error may be responsible. This chain links TRBV5-1 with TRBJ2-3; 7 positions agree with TRBD1. The CDR3 runs to 14 residues. Germline V gene sequence: CDR1 SGHRS, CDR2 YFSETQ. CDR3 protein: CASSRGQGTDTQYF. For the CDR3, the DNA is TGTGCCAGCAGCCGCGGACAGGGCACAGATACGCAGTATTTT.

This clonotype was recorded many times. V and J are TRBV15 and TRBJ2-7; TRBD1 might be the D (5 bases). The CDR3 is made up of 15 amino acids. Germline-derived CDR1 and CDR2 are LNHNV and YYDKDF (reference sequence). V was trimmed by 1 base and J by 2 bases, leaving 12 bases between them. The CDR3, as DNA: TGTGCCACCAGCAGAGTCCGACAGTCGACCTACGAGCAGTACTTC. Protein: CATSRVRQSTYEQYF.

This clonotype was observed many times. The chain has TRBV20-1 and TRBJ2-1; D gene uncertain. CDR1 and CDR2 (germline): DFQATT, SNEGSKA (reference sequence). Trimming took 2 bases from V and 11 from J, leaving 13 bases between them. The CDR3 length is 12 residues. CDR3 sequence reads: CSARTAQAKQFF. The CDR3 nucleotides are TGCAGTGCTAGAACCGCCCAGGCAAAGCAGTTCTTC.

This clonotype was recorded at least ten times. The chain couples TRBV12-3 or TRBV12-4 to TRBJ1-4; 11 nucleotides match TRBD1. Trimming removed 7 bases from V and 7 bases from J; junction bases left unmatched: 5. This CDR3 has 14 residues. CDR3 sequence (DNA): TGTGCCAGCACCGGACAGGGGGCGCGTGAAAAACTGTTTTTT. Translation gives CASTGQGAREKLFF.

This clonotype was counted ten times or more. The rearrangement joins TRBV7-6 to TRBJ1-1; TRBD1 might be the D (6 bases). This CDR3 region has 15 residues. Trimming left V 5 bases short and J 1 base short, with 14 bases between. CDR1 is SGHVS, CDR2 FNYEAQ, per germline. The CDR3 nucleotides read TGTGCCAGCAGCCAAGATGGGGGCCCGAACACTGAAGCTTTCTTT. Protein sequence: CASSQDGGPNTEAFF.

This clonotype came up many times. CDR3 DNA sequence: TGCGCCAGCAGGGCAGGCGGGGGTCGGTCGGAGACCCAGTACTTC. Translated: CASRAGGGRSETQYF. The J gene is TRBJ2-5, the V gene TRBV10-2; 7 positions agree with TRBD2. Looked up from germline, CDR1 is WSHSY and CDR2 is SAAADI. The CDR3 is 15 amino acids. The V and J ends lost 6 bases and 5 bases, in that order; junction bases with no gene match: 12.

There are many counts of this clonotype. The chain joins TRBV30 to TRBJ2-7, with unresolved D. Deletions cut 6 bases from V and 3 bases from J, with 18 bases between. This CDR3 has 14 residues. Germline lookup yields CDR1 GTSNPN and CDR2 SVGIG (reference sequence). CDR3 in DNA: TGTGCCTGTTCCGCAAGGAAGCGACTCTACGAGCAGTACTTC. This sequence encodes CACSARKRLYEQYF.

The gene calls are TRBV5-1 and TRBJ2-1, with D possibly TRBD1 on 6 matching bases. This CDR3 has 18 amino acids. CDR1 is SGHRS, CDR2 YFSETQ, per germline. Trimming took 1 base from V and 0 from J, leaving 17 bases between them. Here the CDR3 DNA reads TGCGCCAGCAGCTTGCTCAGGGGCGCGATCCGCTCCTACAATGAGCAGTTCTTC. Residues: CASSLLRGAIRSYNEQFF.

This clonotype appeared many times. The rearrangement links TRBV25-1 to TRBJ1-2; D gene ambiguous. The CDR3 consists of 14 residues. Trimming shortened V by 1 base and J by 8 bases, and 14 bases separated the two germline ends. The V gene's germline CDR1 is MGHDK and CDR2 SYGVNS. The CDR3 protein is CASSELDESSGYTF. The CDR3 nucleotides read TGTGCCAGCAGTGAATTGGACGAATCCTCGGGCTACACCTTC.

This clonotype came up a few times. V and J are TRBV29-1 and TRBJ1-1; unclear D gene. Trimming left V 1 base short and J 1 base short, with 7 bases between. Germline assignment: CDR1 SQVTM and CDR2 ANQGSEA. This CDR3 spans 13 amino acids. The CDR3 region is CSVEGRENTEAFF. The CDR3 DNA sequence: TGCAGCGTTGAAGGTCGTGAGAACACTGAAGCTTTCTTT. Based on the CDR3 plus reference TRBV29-1 and TRBJ1-1, the full variable domain is SAVISQKPSRDICQRGTSLTIQCQVDSQVTMMFWYRQQPGQSLTLIATANQGSEATYESGFVIDKFPISRPNLTFSTLTVSNMSPEDSSIYLCSVEGRENTEAFFGQGTRLTVV.

This clonotype has a handful of counts. The genes are TRBV14 and TRBJ1-3, with TRBD1 matching over 7 bases. Germline CDR1 is SGHDN and CDR2 is FVKESK. The CDR3 runs 16 residues. The V and J ends lost 3 bases and 3 bases, in that order; junction bases with no gene match: 8. The CDR3 bases are TGTGCCAGCAGCCACAGAGACAGGGCAGGTGGAAACACCATATATTTT. This codes for CASSHRDRAGGNTIYF.

This clonotype was counted ten times or more. The chain employs TRBV29-1 and TRBJ2-3; 12 bases align to TRBD2. J gave up 4 bases and V 6 bases, and 2 bases lay outside the gene matches. Germline V gene data show CDR1 as SQVTM and CDR2 as ANQGSEA. The CDR3 covers 13 residues. The CDR3: CSVGTSGSDTQYF. Here the CDR3 DNA reads TGCAGCGTGGGGACTAGCGGGTCAGATACGCAGTATTTT.

This clonotype was seen at least ten times. The CDR3 bases are TGCGCCAGCAGCCAAGTCGACGGTATCGGACAGGGCCCGTATGGCTACACCTTC. Its translation is CASSQVDGIGQGPYGYTF. The rearrangement uses TRBV4-1 and TRBJ1-2; TRBD1 matches 8 bases. The CDR3 has 18 residues. CDR1 is MGHRA, CDR2 YSYEKL, per germline. After removal of 1 base from V and 5 bases from J, the junction contained 15 bases not matched to a gene.